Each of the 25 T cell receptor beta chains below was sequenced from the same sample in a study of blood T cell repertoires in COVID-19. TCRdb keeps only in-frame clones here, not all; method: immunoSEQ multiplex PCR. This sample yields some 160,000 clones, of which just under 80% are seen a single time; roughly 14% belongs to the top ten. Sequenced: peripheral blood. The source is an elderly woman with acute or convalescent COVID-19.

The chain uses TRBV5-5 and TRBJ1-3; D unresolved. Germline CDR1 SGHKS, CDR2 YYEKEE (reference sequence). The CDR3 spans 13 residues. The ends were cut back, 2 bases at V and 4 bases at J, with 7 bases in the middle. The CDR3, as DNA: TGTGCCAGCAGCTTATGGCTCGGAAACACCATATATTTT. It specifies CASSLWLGNTIYF.

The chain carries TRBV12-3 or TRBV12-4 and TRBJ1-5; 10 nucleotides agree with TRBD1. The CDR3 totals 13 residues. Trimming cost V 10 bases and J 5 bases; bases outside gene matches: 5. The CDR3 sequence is CATSGTGDQPQHF. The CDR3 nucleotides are TGTGCCACTTCCGGGACAGGGGATCAGCCCCAGCATTTT.

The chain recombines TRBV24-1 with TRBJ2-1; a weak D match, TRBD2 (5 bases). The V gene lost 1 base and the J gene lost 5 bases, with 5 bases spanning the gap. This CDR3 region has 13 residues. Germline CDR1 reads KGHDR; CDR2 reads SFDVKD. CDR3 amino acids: CATSDFGDNEQFF. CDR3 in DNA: TGTGCCACCAGTGATTTCGGGGACAATGAGCAGTTCTTC.

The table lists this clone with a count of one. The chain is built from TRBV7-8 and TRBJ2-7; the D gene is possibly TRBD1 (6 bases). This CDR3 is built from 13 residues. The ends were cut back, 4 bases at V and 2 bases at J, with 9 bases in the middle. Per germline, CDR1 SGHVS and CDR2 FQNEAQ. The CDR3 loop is CASSSGQTYEQYF. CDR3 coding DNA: TGTGCCAGCAGCTCCGGACAGACCTACGAGCAGTACTTC.

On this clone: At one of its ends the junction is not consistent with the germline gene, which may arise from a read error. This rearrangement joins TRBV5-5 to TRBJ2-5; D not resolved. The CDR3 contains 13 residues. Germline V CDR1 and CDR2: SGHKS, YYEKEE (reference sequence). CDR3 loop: CASSPLRQEAQYF. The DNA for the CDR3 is TGTGCCAGCAGCCCGTTACGGCAAGAGGCCCAGTACTTC.

Here the CDR3 DNA reads TGTGCCAGTAGTATAGGCGGGATCTCCTACGAGCAGTACTTC. Translating it yields CASSIGGISYEQYF. V gene TRBV19 combines with J gene TRBJ2-7; a possible D gene is TRBD2 (6 bases). The CDR3 has 14 residues. CDR1 is LNHDA and CDR2 is SQIVND in the germline V gene (reference sequence). Trimming stripped 1 base from V and 0 bases from J, with 7 bases between.

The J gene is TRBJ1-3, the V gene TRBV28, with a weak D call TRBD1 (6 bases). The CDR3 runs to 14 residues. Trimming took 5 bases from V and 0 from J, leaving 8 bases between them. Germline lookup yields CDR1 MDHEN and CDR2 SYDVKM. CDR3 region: CASSVGGSGNTIYF. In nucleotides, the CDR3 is TGTGCCAGCAGTGTAGGGGGCTCTGGAAACACCATATATTTT.

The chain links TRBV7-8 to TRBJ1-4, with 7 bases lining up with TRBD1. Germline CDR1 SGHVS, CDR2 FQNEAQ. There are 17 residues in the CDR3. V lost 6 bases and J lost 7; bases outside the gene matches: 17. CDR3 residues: CASSDTLGQPLGEKLFF. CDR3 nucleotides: TGTGCCAGCAGTGATACCTTGGGACAGCCCTTAGGTGAAAAACTGTTTTTT.

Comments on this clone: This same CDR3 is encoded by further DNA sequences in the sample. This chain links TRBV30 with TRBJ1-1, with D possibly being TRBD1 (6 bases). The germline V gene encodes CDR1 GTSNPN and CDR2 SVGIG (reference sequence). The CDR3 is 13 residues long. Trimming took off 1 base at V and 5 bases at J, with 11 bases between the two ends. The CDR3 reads CAWSEQGYTEAFF. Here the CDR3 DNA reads TGTGCCTGGAGTGAACAGGGTTATACTGAAGCTTTCTTT.

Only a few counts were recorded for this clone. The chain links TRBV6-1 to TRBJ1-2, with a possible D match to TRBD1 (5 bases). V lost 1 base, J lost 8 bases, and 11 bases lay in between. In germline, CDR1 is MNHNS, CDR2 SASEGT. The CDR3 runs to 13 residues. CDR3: CASSEGPGNGYTF. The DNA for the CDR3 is TGTGCCAGCAGTGAAGGTCCAGGGAACGGCTACACCTTC.

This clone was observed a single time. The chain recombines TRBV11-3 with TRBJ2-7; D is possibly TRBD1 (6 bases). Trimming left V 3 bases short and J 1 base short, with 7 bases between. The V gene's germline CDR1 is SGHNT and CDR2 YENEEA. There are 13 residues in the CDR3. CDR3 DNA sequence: TGTGCCAGCAGCTTCACAGGGTCCTACGAGCAGTACTTC. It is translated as CASSFTGSYEQYF.

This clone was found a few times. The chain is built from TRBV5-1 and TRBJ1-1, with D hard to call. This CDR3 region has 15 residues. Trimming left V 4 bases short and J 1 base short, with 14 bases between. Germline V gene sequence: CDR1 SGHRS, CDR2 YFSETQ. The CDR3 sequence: CASSPWGGSNTEAFF. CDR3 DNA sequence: TGCGCCAGCAGCCCCTGGGGAGGGTCGAACACTGAAGCTTTCTTT.

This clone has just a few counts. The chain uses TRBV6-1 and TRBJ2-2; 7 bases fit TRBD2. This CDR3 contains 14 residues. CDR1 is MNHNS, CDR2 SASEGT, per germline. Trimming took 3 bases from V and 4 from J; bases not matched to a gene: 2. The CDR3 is CASSERELTGELFF. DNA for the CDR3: TGTGCCAGCAGTGAGCGGGAGCTCACCGGGGAGCTGTTTTTT.

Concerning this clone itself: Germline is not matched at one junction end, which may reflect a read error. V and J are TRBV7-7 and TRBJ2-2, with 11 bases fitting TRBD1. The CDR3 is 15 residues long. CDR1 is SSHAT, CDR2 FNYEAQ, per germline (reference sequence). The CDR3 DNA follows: TGTGCTAGCAGCCTAACGGGACAGGGGGCCGGGGAGCTGTTTTTT. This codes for CASSLTGQGAGELFF.

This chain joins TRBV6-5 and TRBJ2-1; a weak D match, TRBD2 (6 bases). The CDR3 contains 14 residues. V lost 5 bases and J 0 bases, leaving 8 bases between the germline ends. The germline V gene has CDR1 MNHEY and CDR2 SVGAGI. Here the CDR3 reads CASSRDSSYNEQFF. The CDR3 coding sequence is TGTGCCAGCAGTCGGGACTCCTCCTACAATGAGCAGTTCTTC.

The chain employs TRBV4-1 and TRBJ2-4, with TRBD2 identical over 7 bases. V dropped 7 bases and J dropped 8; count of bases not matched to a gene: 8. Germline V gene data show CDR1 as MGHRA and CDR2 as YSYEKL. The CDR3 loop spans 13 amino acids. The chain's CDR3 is CASKPGAGDIQYF. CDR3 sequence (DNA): TGCGCCAGCAAACCCGGTGCGGGGGACATTCAGTACTTC.

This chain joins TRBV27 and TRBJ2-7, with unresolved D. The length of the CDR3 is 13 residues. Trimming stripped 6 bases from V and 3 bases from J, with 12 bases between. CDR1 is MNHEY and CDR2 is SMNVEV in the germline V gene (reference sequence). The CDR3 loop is CASRGAGFYEQYF. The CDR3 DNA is TGTGCCAGCAGAGGCGCAGGATTCTACGAGCAGTACTTC.

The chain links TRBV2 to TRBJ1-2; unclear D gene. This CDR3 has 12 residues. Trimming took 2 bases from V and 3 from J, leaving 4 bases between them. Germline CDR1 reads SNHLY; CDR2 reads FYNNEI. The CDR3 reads CASSEQDYGYTF. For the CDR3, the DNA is TGTGCCAGCAGTGAACAGGACTATGGCTACACCTTC.

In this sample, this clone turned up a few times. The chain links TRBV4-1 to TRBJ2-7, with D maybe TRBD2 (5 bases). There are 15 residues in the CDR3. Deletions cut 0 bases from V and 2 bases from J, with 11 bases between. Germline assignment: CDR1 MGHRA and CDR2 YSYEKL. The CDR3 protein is CASSQDPGIAYEQYF. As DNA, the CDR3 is TGCGCCAGCAGCCAAGATCCCGGGATCGCCTACGAGCAGTACTTC.

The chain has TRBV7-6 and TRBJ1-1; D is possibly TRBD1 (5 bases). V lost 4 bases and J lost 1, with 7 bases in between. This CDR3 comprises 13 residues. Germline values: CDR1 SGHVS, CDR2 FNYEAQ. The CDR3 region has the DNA TGTGCCAGCAGCTCGCAGGGGAACACTGAAGCTTTCTTT. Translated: CASSSQGNTEAFF. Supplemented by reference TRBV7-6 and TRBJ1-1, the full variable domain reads GAGVSQSPRYKVTKRGQDVALRCDPISGHVSLYWYRQALGQGPEFLTYFNYEAQQDKSGLPNDRFSAERPEGSISTLTIQRTEQRDSAMYRCASSSQGNTEAFFGQGTRLTVV.

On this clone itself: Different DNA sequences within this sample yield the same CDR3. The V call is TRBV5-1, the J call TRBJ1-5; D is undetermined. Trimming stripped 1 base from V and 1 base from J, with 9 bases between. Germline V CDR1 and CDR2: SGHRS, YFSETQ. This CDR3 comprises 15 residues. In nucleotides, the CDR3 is TGCGCCAGCAGCTTGACGGGGAGGAGCAATCAGCCCCAGCATTTT. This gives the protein CASSLTGRSNQPQHF.

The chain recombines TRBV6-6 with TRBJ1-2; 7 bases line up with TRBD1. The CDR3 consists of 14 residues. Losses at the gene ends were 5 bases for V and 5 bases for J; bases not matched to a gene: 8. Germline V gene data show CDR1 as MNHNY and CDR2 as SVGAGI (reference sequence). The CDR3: CASSHGVGQYGYTF. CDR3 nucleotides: TGTGCCAGCAGTCATGGCGTGGGACAGTATGGCTACACCTTC.

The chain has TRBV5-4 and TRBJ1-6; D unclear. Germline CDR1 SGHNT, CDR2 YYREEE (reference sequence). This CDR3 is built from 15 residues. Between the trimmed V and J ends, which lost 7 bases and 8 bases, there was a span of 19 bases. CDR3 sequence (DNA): TGTGCCAGCCAAAATCTACCGGGAGCCTATTCACCCCTCCACTTT. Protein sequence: CASQNLPGAYSPLHF.

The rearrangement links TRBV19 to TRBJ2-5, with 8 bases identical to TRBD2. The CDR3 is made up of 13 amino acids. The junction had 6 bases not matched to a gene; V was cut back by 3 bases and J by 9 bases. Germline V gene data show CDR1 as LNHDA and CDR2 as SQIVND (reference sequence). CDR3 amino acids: CASSIERERAQYF. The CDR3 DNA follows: TGTGCCAGTAGTATCGAGCGGGAGCGGGCCCAGTACTTC.

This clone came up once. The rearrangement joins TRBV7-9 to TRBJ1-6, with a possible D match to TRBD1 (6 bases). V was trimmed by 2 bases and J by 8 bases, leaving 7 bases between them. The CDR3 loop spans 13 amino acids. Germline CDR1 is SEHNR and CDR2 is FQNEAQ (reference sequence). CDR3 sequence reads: CASSLRTDSPLHF. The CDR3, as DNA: TGTGCCAGCAGCTTACGGACAGATTCACCCCTCCACTTT. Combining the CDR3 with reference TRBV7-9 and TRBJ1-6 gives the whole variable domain DTGVSQNPRHKITKRGQNVTFRCDPISEHNRLYWYRQTLGQGPEFLTYFQNEAQLEKSRLLSDRFSAERPKGSFSTLEIQRTEQGDSAMYLCASSLRTDSPLHFGNGTRLTVT.